Listed below are T cell receptor beta chains from one sample, sequenced in a study of T cells in localized non-small cell lung cancer. Data came from immunoSEQ multiplex PCR; TCRdb stores just in-frame clones and leaves some out. The sample holds around 23,000 clones, 70% to 90% seen once. Sequences were derived from peripheral blood mononuclear cells, sampled before any cancer treatment. These TCRs come from a male donor at least 60 years old with stage II lung adenocarcinoma. Each CDR3 is given with its conserved first and last residue. The D gene is left open where the match is weak. Expanded clones get a size class; other rows say once, few or many, or leave the size out.

v_gene	abundance	j_gene	d_gene	CDR3aa	CDR3nt
TRBV6-6	.	TRBJ2-3	.	CASILTVRGSTDTQYF	TGTGCCAGCATCCTTACCGTGCGCGGATCAACAGATACGCAGTATTTT
TRBV29-1	once	TRBJ2-5	.	CSVALETQYF	TGCAGCGTTGCTCTGGAGACCCAGTACTTC
TRBV11-2	.	TRBJ2-5	TRBD2	CASSFLAGQETQYF	TGTGCCAGCAGCTTCCTAGCGGGGCAAGAGACCCAGTACTTC
TRBV28	.	TRBJ2-7	.	CASSLFYEQYF	TGTGCCAGCAGTTTATTTTACGAGCAGTACTTC
TRBV9	.	TRBJ1-2	.	CASSDTVGNGYTF	TGTGCCAGCAGCGACACAGTGGGTAATGGCTACACCTTC
TRBV29-1	.	TRBJ2-1	.	CSVVRGNEQFF	TGCAGCGTTGTGAGGGGCAATGAGCAGTTCTTC
TRBV10-3	.	TRBJ2-7	TRBD1	CAIRAGTGIYEQYF	TGTGCCATCCGTGCCGGGACAGGGATCTACGAGCAGTACTTC
TRBV11-2	.	TRBJ1-4	.	CASSSGRQAAANEKLFF	TGTGCCAGCAGCTCGGGTCGACAGGCCGCGGCTAATGAAAAACTGTTTTTT
TRBV19	.	TRBJ2-1	.	CASSIGNIYNEQFF	TGTGCCAGTAGTATAGGGAACATTTACAATGAGCAGTTCTTC
TRBV7-7	.	TRBJ2-3	TRBD2	CASSPSLPGTSGIRLPDTQYF	TGTGCTAGCAGCCCCTCTCTACCCGGGACTAGCGGGATTCGACTCCCAGATACGCAGTATTTT
TRBV4-1	once	TRBJ2-3	.	CASSQGFDTQYF	TGCGCCAGCAGCCAAGGATTCGATACGCAGTATTTT
TRBV5-4	.	TRBJ2-3	.	CASSFWGLSTDTQYF	TGTGCCAGCAGCTTCTGGGGCTTAAGTACAGATACGCAGTATTTT
TRBV5-6	.	TRBJ2-7	TRBD1	CASSFDRVSREQYF	TGTGCCAGCAGCTTTGACAGGGTCAGCCGCGAGCAGTACTTC
TRBV15	.	TRBJ1-3	.	CATSRDLLRTWWPSSGNTIYF	TGTGCCACCAGCAGAGATCTATTAAGGACCTGGTGGCCATCCTCTGGAAACACCATATATTTT
TRBV10-3	.	TRBJ2-2	TRBD2	CAISDLGTSVNTGELFF	TGTGCCATCAGTGATCTCGGGACTAGCGTAAATACCGGGGAGCTGTTTTTT